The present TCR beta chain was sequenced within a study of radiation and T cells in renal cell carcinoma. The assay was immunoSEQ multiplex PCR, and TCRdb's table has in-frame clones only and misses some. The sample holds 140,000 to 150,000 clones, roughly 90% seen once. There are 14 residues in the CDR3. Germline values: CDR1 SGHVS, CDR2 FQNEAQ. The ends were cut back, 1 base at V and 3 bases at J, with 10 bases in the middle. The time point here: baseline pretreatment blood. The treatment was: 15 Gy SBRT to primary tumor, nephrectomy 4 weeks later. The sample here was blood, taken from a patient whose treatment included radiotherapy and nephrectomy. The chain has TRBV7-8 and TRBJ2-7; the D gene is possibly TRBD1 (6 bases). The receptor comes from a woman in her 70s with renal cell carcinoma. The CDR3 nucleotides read TGTGCCAGCAGCTTAGGGGCGACAGGCTACGAGCAGTACTTC. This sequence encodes CASSLGATGYEQYF.